These 20 T cell receptor beta chains came from one sample sequenced in a study of blood T cell repertoires in COVID-19. Profiled with immunoSEQ multiplex PCR; TCRdb holds only in-frame clones, not every one. Of 65,000 to 85,000 clones detected, 88% appear once; the ten largest clones hold approximately 20%. Specimen: peripheral blood. The receptors shown here come from a human donor in a cohort sampled during active COVID-19.

The chain is built from TRBV6-2 or TRBV6-3 and TRBJ2-2; 7 bases match TRBD2. The CDR3 has 16 amino acids. Germline V gene data show CDR1 as MNHEY and CDR2 as SVGEGT. With 0 bases clipped from V and 4 bases from J, the junction kept 5 bases outside the gene matches. The DNA of the CDR3 is TGTGCCAGCAGTTACTCAAGCGGGGCTCTCACCGGGGAGCTGTTTTTT. Its protein is CASSYSSGALTGELFF.

This chain links TRBV18 with TRBJ2-5; 11 positions match TRBD2. This CDR3 has 15 amino acids. The germline CDR1 and CDR2 sequences are KGHSH and LQKENI. With V trimmed by 4 bases and J by 0 bases, 1 base remained unmatched. The CDR3 reads CASSQGLADQETQYF. The CDR3 coding sequence is TGTGCCAGCTCACAGGGACTAGCGGACCAAGAGACCCAGTACTTC.

This chain uses TRBV11-2 with TRBJ1-2, with D tentatively TRBD1 (6 bases). V lost 2 bases and J 4 bases, leaving 14 bases between the germline ends. CDR3 size: 15 residues. Germline-derived CDR1 and CDR2 are SGHAT and FQNNGV. CDR3 residues: CASSLPGGAGYGYTF. CDR3 bases: TGTGCCAGCAGCTTACCGGGGGGGGCTGGCTATGGCTACACCTTC.

This chain joins TRBV7-8 and TRBJ2-1, with D tentatively TRBD2 (5 bases). The V and J ends lost 6 bases and 0 bases respectively, with 15 bases between them. Germline loops: CDR1 SGHVS, CDR2 FQNEAQ. CDR3 length: 16 amino acids. CDR3 protein: CASSPPEVSSYNEQFF. CDR3 coding DNA: TGTGCCAGCAGTCCTCCGGAGGTGAGCTCCTACAATGAGCAGTTCTTC.

The rearrangement joins TRBV6-2 or TRBV6-3 to TRBJ1-5; weak D call: TRBD1 (5 bases). V was cut by 2 bases and J by 2 bases, with 13 bases left in between. The germline gives CDR1 MNHEY, CDR2 SVGEGT. The CDR3 extends over 16 amino acids. The CDR3 coding sequence is TGTGCCAGCAGTTACGCGACCACGGGGGGCAATCAGCCCCAGCATTTT. This gives the protein CASSYATTGGNQPQHF.

V gene TRBV3-1 (or the pseudogene TRBV3-2) combines with J gene TRBJ1-5, with 7 nucleotides matching TRBD1. CDR3 size: 13 residues. The V segment lost 4 bases and the J segment 7 bases; nucleotides outside the gene matches: 4. The germline CDR1 and CDR2 sequences are LGHDT and YNNKEL (reference sequence). DNA of the CDR3: TGTGCCAGCAGCCTAGACAGGGCACAGCCCCAGCATTTT. It specifies CASSLDRAQPQHF.

This clone has just one count. The chain has TRBV4-2 and TRBJ2-7; the D gene is possibly TRBD1 (5 bases). Trimming pared 3 bases from V and 4 bases from J, leaving 16 bases between. Germline loops: CDR1 LGHNA, CDR2 YNFKEQ. The CDR3 spans 15 residues. Here the CDR3 reads CASSHPGQGEYEQYF. CDR3 DNA sequence: TGTGCCAGCAGCCACCCTGGCCAGGGCGAATACGAGCAGTACTTC.

This chain joins TRBV27 and TRBJ2-7, with TRBD2 matching over 7 bases. CDR3 size: 15 residues. Germline V CDR1 and CDR2: MNHEY, SMNVEV (reference sequence). J lost 0 bases, V lost 3 bases, and 5 bases had no gene match. The CDR3 DNA reads TGTGCCAGCAGTTTGGGCACGGGAGGCTCCTACGAGCAGTACTTC. This gives the protein CASSLGTGGSYEQYF.

This chain connects TRBV7-2 to TRBJ2-7; perhaps TRBD2 as D (6 bases). The length of the CDR3 is 14 residues. Germline assignment: CDR1 SGHTA and CDR2 FQGNSA. V was pared by 4 bases and J by 0 bases, with 10 bases between. The CDR3 nucleotides read TGTGCCAGCAGCTCCCGGCGGGGCTCCTACGAGCAGTACTTC. Protein: CASSSRRGSYEQYF.

This chain connects TRBV2 to TRBJ2-3; 10 bases match TRBD2. Germline lookup yields CDR1 SNHLY and CDR2 FYNNEI. V was clipped by 7 bases and J by 1 base; unmatched bases: 8. CDR3 length: 16 amino acids. The CDR3 loop is CASITPGLAGTDTQYF. DNA for the CDR3: TGTGCCAGCATCACCCCCGGACTAGCGGGCACAGATACGCAGTATTTT.

The J gene is TRBJ2-6, the V gene TRBV9, with D perhaps TRBD1 (6 bases). Trimming pared 0 bases from V and 0 bases from J, leaving 10 bases between. The germline V gene encodes CDR1 SGDLS and CDR2 YYNGEE. The CDR3 extends over 17 amino acids. CDR3 residues: CASSVAFRGSGANVLTF. The CDR3 DNA reads as TGTGCCAGCAGCGTAGCTTTCAGGGGCTCTGGGGCCAACGTCCTGACTTTC.

This clone was counted many times. The chain carries TRBV7-9 and TRBJ1-1, with 7 positions matching TRBD1. Germline V gene sequence: CDR1 SEHNR, CDR2 FQNEAQ (reference sequence). V shed 5 bases and J 4 bases; nucleotides not matched to a gene: 7. There are 14 residues in the CDR3. DNA for the CDR3: TGTGCCAGCAGCCCATCCCAGGGGGGCACTGAAGCTTTCTTT. Amino acid sequence: CASSPSQGGTEAFF.

V and J are TRBV2 and TRBJ1-6; D may be TRBD1 (5 bases). V lost 1 base and J lost 14, with 9 bases in between. CDR1 and CDR2 from the germline V gene are SNHLY and FYNNEI. The CDR3 length is 12 residues. The CDR3 reads CASSEEGFALHF. Here the CDR3 DNA reads TGTGCCAGCAGTGAAGAGGGGTTCGCCCTCCACTTT.

In DNA, the CDR3 is TGTGCCACCAGCAGAAGGCCCGGGACAGCCACCGGGGAGCTGTTTTTT. It codes for CATSRRPGTATGELFF. The chain has TRBV15 and TRBJ2-2; 7 nucleotides match TRBD1. In germline, CDR1 is LNHNV, CDR2 YYDKDF (reference sequence). V was pared by 2 bases and J by 4 bases, with 7 bases of the junction left unmatched. The CDR3 is 16 residues long.

The V gene is TRBV9, the J gene TRBJ2-5; possibly TRBD2 for D (7 bases). The CDR3 spans 15 residues. Germline V CDR1 and CDR2: SGDLS, YYNGEE. V lost 2 bases and J lost 4, with 15 bases in between. CDR3 residues: CASSVRRGGVETQYF. The CDR3 nucleotides read TGTGCCAGCAGCGTGCGAAGAGGGGGGGTAGAGACCCAGTACTTC.

The V gene is TRBV7-2, the J gene TRBJ1-1; tentatively, D is TRBD1 (5 bases). V was pared by 1 base and J by 5 bases, with 14 bases between. The CDR3 sequence is 15 residues long. CDR1 is SGHTA and CDR2 is FQGNSA in the germline V gene. The CDR3 loop reads CASSLVGTEGTEAFF. Here the CDR3 DNA reads TGTGCCAGCAGCTTAGTGGGGACTGAGGGGACTGAAGCTTTCTTT.

This sequence joins TRBV9 and TRBJ2-2; TRBD2 matches 11 bases. The V gene's germline CDR1 is SGDLS and CDR2 YYNGEE. The length of the CDR3 is 15 residues. V lost 2 bases and J lost 4; bases outside the gene matches: 1. CDR3: CASSVLAGGTGELFF. In nucleotides, the CDR3 is TGTGCCAGCAGCGTGCTAGCGGGGGGCACCGGGGAGCTGTTTTTT. Full variable domain (rest looked up from reference TRBV9 and TRBJ2-2): DSGVTQTPKHLITATGQRVTLRCSPRSGDLSVYWYQQSLDQGLQFLIQYYNGEERAKGNILERFSAQQFPDLHSELNLSSLELGDSALYFCASSVLAGGTGELFFGEGSRLTVL.

The chain joins TRBV7-6 to TRBJ2-5, with TRBD2 as a possible D gene (12 bases). CDR1 and CDR2 (germline): SGHVS, FNYEAQ. V shed 4 bases and J shed 2 bases, with 32 bases lying between them. The CDR3 spans 21 residues. The CDR3: CASSSGQGAHRLAGEQETQYF. The DNA of the CDR3 is TGTGCCAGCAGCTCAGGACAGGGGGCTCACCGACTAGCGGGAGAACAAGAGACCCAGTACTTC.

This chain uses TRBV28 with TRBJ2-3, with 11 bases matching TRBD1. The germline gives CDR1 MDHEN, CDR2 SYDVKM. With 4 bases clipped from V and 3 bases from J, the junction kept 12 bases outside the gene matches. The CDR3 loop spans 18 amino acids. CDR3 nucleotides: TGTGCCAGCAGTTCTATAAACCTGGACAGGGGGCAAACAGATACGCAGTATTTT. Its protein is CASSSINLDRGQTDTQYF.

J is TRBJ2-3 and V is TRBV7-3; 8 bases are a match to TRBD2. The CDR3 spans 19 residues. Trimming at V came to 0 bases and at J to 0 bases, leaving 11 bases not matched to a gene. Germline V lookup: CDR1 SGHTA, CDR2 FQGTGA. The CDR3 coding sequence is TGTGCCAGCAGCTTAACTGGTACTAGCGGCTTCTCTAGCACAGATACGCAGTATTTT. Translating gives CASSLTGTSGFSSTDTQYF.